This TCR beta chain was observed in a study of blood T cells in healthy people across ages. The CDR3 has 13 residues. The germline V gene encodes CDR1 DFQATT and CDR2 SNEGSKA (reference sequence). Through a sample-barcoded 5' primer and a J-beta primer mix, a second PCR was run for about 6 to 11 cycles. TCRdb independently ran MiXCR on the 5' RACE reads; one entry per CDR3 protein. Among 590,000 or so distinct CDR3 sequences listed, less than 35% were seen once. The chain couples TRBV20-1 to TRBJ2-1; 10 bases line up with TRBD1. Source material: blood. The clonotype was recovered from a woman of 80 years or more in good health. CDR3 nucleotide sequence: TGCCGATTTAGACAGGGGGCCCTCAATGAGCAGTTCTTC. Amino acids: CRFRQGALNEQFF.